What follows are 26 T cell receptor beta chains derived from one specimen sequenced in a study of identical twins. In TCRdb, the 5' RACE reads were re-called with MiXCR into one record per CDR3 protein. The sample lists roughly 710,000 distinct CDR3 sequences; around 5.7% were seen once. Sequenced material: naive T cells sorted from blood. These receptors all stem from a man aged 18 to 29 in good health.

The rearrangement links TRBV5-1 to TRBJ2-1; 11 nucleotides match TRBD2. The germline V gene encodes CDR1 SGHRS and CDR2 YFSETQ. V lost 4 bases and J lost 6; bases outside the gene matches: 3. This CDR3 has 14 residues. CDR3 loop: CASSDTSGGNEQFF. In nucleotides, the CDR3 is TGCGCCAGCAGCGATACTAGCGGGGGCAATGAGCAGTTCTTC.

This clonotype was counted between two and nine times. The V gene is TRBV5-1, the J gene TRBJ2-1, with D possibly being TRBD1 or TRBD2 (5 bases each). Trimming removed 8 bases from V and 2 bases from J, with 17 bases in between. The CDR3 has 15 residues. Germline V gives CDR1 SGHRS, CDR2 YFSETQ. CDR3 in amino acids: CASTQGDVPYNEQFF. The CDR3 DNA is TGCGCCAGTACTCAGGGAGACGTTCCCTACAATGAGCAGTTCTTC.

The chain links TRBV29-1 to TRBJ2-1; TRBD2 aligns across 7 bases. This CDR3 region has 15 residues. The V gene's germline CDR1 is SQVTM and CDR2 ANQGSEA. V trimming: 6 bases; J trimming: 1 base; junction bases outside the gene matches: 9. The CDR3 loop reads CSVEWLAESYNEQFF. The CDR3 DNA reads TGCAGCGTGGAGTGGCTAGCGGAATCCTACAATGAGCAGTTCTTC.

The table lists this clonotype with many counts. The rearrangement links TRBV29-1 to TRBJ2-2; 9 nucleotides align to TRBD2. Germline-derived CDR1 and CDR2 are SQVTM and ANQGSEA. This CDR3 has 15 residues. V shed 4 bases and J 6 bases; nucleotides not matched to a gene: 9. The CDR3: CSVVSREGLPGELFF. The CDR3 DNA follows: TGCAGCGTTGTATCGCGGGAGGGCCTCCCCGGGGAGCTGTTTTTT.

This clonotype was found a few times. The chain carries TRBV27 and TRBJ2-1; 13 bases are a match to TRBD2. Germline CDR1 MNHEY, CDR2 SMNVEV (reference sequence). After removal of 4 bases from V and 9 bases from J, the junction contained 9 bases not matched to a gene. The CDR3 extends over 16 amino acids. The CDR3 spells CASSYPGTSGNPEQFF. In DNA, the CDR3 is TGTGCCAGCAGTTACCCCGGGACTAGCGGGAATCCTGAGCAGTTCTTC.

The rearrangement links TRBV25-1 to TRBJ2-1; possibly TRBD1 for D (6 bases). CDR1 and CDR2 from the germline V gene are MGHDK and SYGVNS. The CDR3 length is 15 residues. V was pared by 7 bases and J by 0 bases, with 13 bases between. The CDR3 is CASKGGATSYNEQFF. CDR3 nucleotide sequence: TGTGCCAGCAAAGGGGGTGCCACCTCCTACAATGAGCAGTTCTTC.

The sample holds a few counts of this clonotype. This chain links TRBV24-1 with TRBJ2-5; D possibly corresponds to TRBD1 (5 bases). Trimming stripped 1 base from V and 8 bases from J, with 7 bases between. The CDR3 is 12 amino acids. CDR1 and CDR2 (germline): KGHDR, SFDVKD. The CDR3 protein is CATSDFRETQYF. The CDR3 DNA sequence: TGTGCCACCAGTGATTTCAGGGAAACCCAGTACTTC.

This clonotype was counted only a few times. The chain recombines TRBV3-1 with TRBJ2-3, with D tentatively TRBD2 (6 bases). The CDR3 runs 17 residues. The ends were cut back, 1 base at V and 4 bases at J, with 18 bases in the middle. Germline V gene lookup returns CDR1 LGHDT and CDR2 YNNKEL (reference sequence). In DNA form, the CDR3 reads TGTGCCAGCAGCCAAGGGATCGGACTAAGTAACGCAGATACGCAGTATTTT. Translating gives CASSQGIGLSNADTQYF.

In this sample, this clonotype turned up many times. The chain is built from TRBV20-1 and TRBJ2-2; 11 bases line up with TRBD2. CDR1 DFQATT and CDR2 SNEGSKA come from the germline V gene (reference sequence). V shed 1 base and J 4 bases; nucleotides not matched to a gene: 2. The CDR3 is 15 amino acids. The CDR3, as DNA: TGCAGTGCTAGAGGCCTAGCGGGAGGCACCGGGGAGCTGTTTTTT. Its translation: CSARGLAGGTGELFF.

This clonotype was observed many times. V is TRBV20-1 and J is TRBJ1-5; D is uncertain. CDR3 length: 16 residues. Trimming removed 0 bases at V and 0 bases at J, with 12 bases between. The germline V gene encodes CDR1 DFQATT and CDR2 SNEGSKA (reference sequence). In DNA, the CDR3 is TGCAGTGCTAGAGATTCGGTTGGTGGTAGCAATCAGCCCCAGCATTTT. Residues: CSARDSVGGSNQPQHF.

In regard to this clonotype: One junction end does not reproduce the germline sequence, and a read error may be involved. The chain combines TRBV6-5 with TRBJ2-5; 8 nucleotides line up with TRBD2. The V gene's germline CDR1 is MNHEY and CDR2 SVGAGI. This CDR3 spans 19 amino acids. The CDR3 sequence: CASSYSSGRGVEGQENQYF. CDR3 sequence (DNA): TGTGCCAGCAGTTACTCGAGCGGGAGAGGGGTGGAGGGACAAGAGAACCAGTACTTC.

The J gene is TRBJ2-4, the V gene TRBV15; D gene uncertain. This CDR3 has 13 amino acids. The V and J ends lost 3 bases and 13 bases respectively, with 16 bases between them. Looked up from germline, CDR1 is LNHNV and CDR2 is YYDKDF (reference sequence). CDR3 DNA sequence: TGTGCCACCAGCAGCTTGGCCTTCCCTTTACAGTACTTC. This codes for CATSSLAFPLQYF.

A few counts support this clonotype. The chain couples TRBV10-3 to TRBJ2-5, with D possibly TRBD2 on 5 matching bases. The CDR3 has 13 residues. The germline V and J ends were trimmed by 7 bases and 2 bases, with 11 bases remaining between them. In germline, CDR1 is ENHRY, CDR2 SYGVKD. The CDR3: CAIMSGVQETQYF. DNA for the CDR3: TGTGCCATCATGAGCGGAGTTCAAGAGACCCAGTACTTC.

This chain uses TRBV7-2 with TRBJ2-7, with D possibly matching TRBD1 (5 bases). V dropped 3 bases and J dropped 2 bases, with 14 bases sitting between them. The CDR3 covers 15 residues. Germline CDR1 SGHTA, CDR2 FQGNSA. CDR3 sequence reads: CASSLSIQATYEQYF. In nucleotides, the CDR3 is TGTGCCAGCAGCTTGTCCATACAGGCGACCTACGAGCAGTACTTC.

This clonotype was observed at least ten times. The V and J genes are TRBV10-3 and TRBJ1-2; D is unclear. The V end lost 6 bases, the J end lost 2 bases, and 13 bases lay between the germline ends. CDR1 and CDR2 (germline): ENHRY, SYGVKD. This CDR3 comprises 14 residues. Here the CDR3 DNA reads TGTGCCATCAGCAGGACGGAAGAGAACTATGGCTACACCTTC. It codes for CAISRTEENYGYTF.

This clonotype was detected ten times or more. The rearrangement links TRBV4-2 to TRBJ1-1; no clear D gene. Looked up from germline, CDR1 is LGHNA and CDR2 is YNFKEQ. There are 15 residues in the CDR3. V lost 4 bases and J lost 4, with 16 bases in between. CDR3 loop: CASSPLFEGGTEAFF. In DNA form, the CDR3 reads TGTGCCAGCAGCCCCCTCTTTGAAGGTGGCACTGAAGCTTTCTTT.

This clonotype has a handful of counts. The chain carries TRBV2 and TRBJ2-6; no definite D call. This CDR3 contains 15 residues. The germline V gene has CDR1 SNHLY and CDR2 FYNNEI. Trimming shortened V by 8 bases and J by 1 base, and 12 bases separated the two germline ends. In DNA, the CDR3 is TGTGCCAGCCGGATCGGAGAGTCTGGGGCCAACGTCCTGACTTTC. It codes for CASRIGESGANVLTF.

This clonotype was observed a few times. CDR3: CASSLEDRGSDYGYTF. Written as DNA, the CDR3 is TGCGCCAGCAGCTTGGAGGACAGGGGTTCGGACTATGGCTACACCTTC. The V call is TRBV5-1, the J call TRBJ1-2; 9 bases map to TRBD1. The CDR3 runs to 16 residues. Unmatched junction bases numbered 6, after V lost 0 bases and J lost 3 bases. CDR1 is SGHRS, CDR2 YFSETQ, per germline.

This clonotype was seen repeatedly, ten times or more. The chain has TRBV11-2 and TRBJ2-4; weak D call: TRBD2 (6 bases). V was pared by 4 bases and J by 9 bases, with 10 bases between. Germline loops: CDR1 SGHAT, CDR2 FQNNGV. The CDR3 length is 12 residues. The CDR3 region is CASSYRGGIQYF. The CDR3, as DNA: TGTGCCAGCAGCTATAGGGGAGGCATTCAGTACTTC.

This clonotype was seen only a few times. The V call is TRBV29-1, the J call TRBJ2-3; D not certain. The V end lost 5 bases, the J end lost 7 bases, and 16 bases lay between the germline ends. This CDR3 is built from 13 residues. The germline V gene has CDR1 SQVTM and CDR2 ANQGSEA. The CDR3 loop is CSVQKTSVNTQYF. The CDR3 nucleotides read TGCAGCGTTCAAAAAACAAGTGTAAATACGCAGTATTTT.

Many counts were recorded for this clonotype. This chain links TRBV29-1 with TRBJ2-3; D unclear. The germline gives CDR1 SQVTM, CDR2 ANQGSEA. V lost 7 bases and J 4 bases, leaving 0 bases between the germline ends. The CDR3 loop spans 8 amino acids. CDR3 loop: CSADTQYF. The CDR3 DNA reads as TGCAGCGCAGATACGCAGTATTTT.

Ten or more counts support this clonotype. In DNA, the CDR3 is TGTGCCAGCAGTTTTGCAGGGTCTAACTATGGCTACACCTTC. This sequence encodes CASSFAGSNYGYTF. The rearrangement links TRBV12-3 or TRBV12-4 to TRBJ1-2; weak D call: TRBD1 (5 bases). The CDR3 contains 14 residues. V dropped 3 bases and J dropped 0 bases, with 8 bases sitting between them.

Ten or more counts support this clonotype. J is TRBJ2-7 and V is TRBV6-1; 8 bases are shared with TRBD2. Germline CDR1 and CDR2: MNHNS and SASEGT. J lost 6 bases, V lost 5 bases, and 9 bases had no gene match. This CDR3 comprises 14 residues. The CDR3 DNA sequence: TGTGCCAGCAGTACACTACCGCGGGAGGTCGAGCAGTACGTC. Residues: CASSTLPREVEQYV.

This rearrangement joins TRBV5-1 to TRBJ2-2, with 9 bases matching TRBD2. Germline V gives CDR1 SGHRS, CDR2 YFSETQ. V dropped 1 base and J dropped 1; count of bases not matched to a gene: 5. There are 17 residues in the CDR3. CDR3 bases: TGCGCCAGCAGCTTGCCCACTAGCGGGTTGAACACCGGGGAGCTGTTTTTT. Translated: CASSLPTSGLNTGELFF.

This clonotype was seen at least ten times. The rearrangement joins TRBV4-2 to TRBJ1-4; the D is unclear. Per germline, CDR1 LGHNA and CDR2 YNFKEQ. This CDR3 is 13 amino acids long. The V gene lost 3 bases and the J gene lost 4 bases, with 6 bases spanning the gap. In DNA form, the CDR3 reads TGTGCCAGCAGCCAGTTAATTAATGAAAAACTGTTTTTT. It encodes CASSQLINEKLFF.

This chain uses TRBV27 with TRBJ2-2; 12 nucleotides agree with TRBD2. J lost 7 bases, V lost 5 bases, and 11 bases had no gene match. Germline V gene lookup returns CDR1 MNHEY and CDR2 SMNVEV (reference sequence). CDR3 size: 17 residues. The CDR3 spells CASSKPSGRAGVGELFF. DNA of the CDR3: TGTGCCAGCAGTAAACCTAGCGGGAGGGCCGGGGTCGGGGAGCTGTTTTTT.